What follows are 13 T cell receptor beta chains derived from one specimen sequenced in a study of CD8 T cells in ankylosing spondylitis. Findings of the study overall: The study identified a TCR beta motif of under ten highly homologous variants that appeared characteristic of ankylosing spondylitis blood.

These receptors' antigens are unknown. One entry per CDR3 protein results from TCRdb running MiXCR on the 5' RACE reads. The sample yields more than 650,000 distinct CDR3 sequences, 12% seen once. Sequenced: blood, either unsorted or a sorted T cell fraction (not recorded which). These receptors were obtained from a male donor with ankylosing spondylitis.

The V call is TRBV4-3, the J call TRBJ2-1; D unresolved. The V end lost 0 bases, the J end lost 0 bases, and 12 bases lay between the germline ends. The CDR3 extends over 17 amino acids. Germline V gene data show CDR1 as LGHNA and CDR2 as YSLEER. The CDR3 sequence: CASSQDGGYSSYNEQFF. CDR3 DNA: TGCGCCAGCAGCCAAGACGGCGGATATAGCTCCTACAATGAGCAGTTCTTC.

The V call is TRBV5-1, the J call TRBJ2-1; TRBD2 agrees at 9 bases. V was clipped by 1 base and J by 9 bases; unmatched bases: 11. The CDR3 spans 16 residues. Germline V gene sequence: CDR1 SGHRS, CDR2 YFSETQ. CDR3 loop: CASSLSLAGDHSEQFF. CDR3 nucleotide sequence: TGCGCCAGCAGCTTGAGTTTAGCGGGGGACCATAGTGAGCAGTTCTTC.

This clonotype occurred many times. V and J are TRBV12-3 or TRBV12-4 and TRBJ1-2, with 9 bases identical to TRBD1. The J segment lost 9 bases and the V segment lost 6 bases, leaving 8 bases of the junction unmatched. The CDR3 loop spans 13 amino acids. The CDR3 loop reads CASSWWGQGSYTF. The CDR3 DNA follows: TGTGCCAGCAGCTGGTGGGGACAGGGAAGCTACACCTTC.

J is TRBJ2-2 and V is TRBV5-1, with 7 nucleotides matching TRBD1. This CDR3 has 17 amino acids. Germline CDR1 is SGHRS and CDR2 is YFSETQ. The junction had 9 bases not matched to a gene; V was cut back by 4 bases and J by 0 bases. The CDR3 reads CASSLIWGTANTGELFF. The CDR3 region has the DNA TGCGCCAGCAGCCTGATTTGGGGGACAGCGAACACCGGGGAGCTGTTTTTT. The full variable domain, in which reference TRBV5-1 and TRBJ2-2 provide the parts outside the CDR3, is KAGVTQTPRYLIKTRGQQVTLSCSPISGHRSVSWYQQTPGQGLQFLFEYFSETQRNKGNFPGRFSGRQFSNSRSEMNVSTLELGDSALYLCASSLIWGTANTGELFFGEGSRLTVL.

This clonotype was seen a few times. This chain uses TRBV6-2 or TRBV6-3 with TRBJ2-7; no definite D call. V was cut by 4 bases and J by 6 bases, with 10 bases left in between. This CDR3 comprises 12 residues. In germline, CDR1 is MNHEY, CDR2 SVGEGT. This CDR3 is CASSSRLAEQYF. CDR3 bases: TGTGCCAGCAGTTCTCGACTTGCCGAGCAGTACTTC.

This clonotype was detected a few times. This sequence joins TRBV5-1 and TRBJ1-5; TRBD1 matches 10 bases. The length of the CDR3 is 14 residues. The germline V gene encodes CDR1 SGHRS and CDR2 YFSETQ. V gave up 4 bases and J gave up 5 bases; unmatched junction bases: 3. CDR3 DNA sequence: TGCGCCAGCAGCCAAGGGACAGGGGATCAGCCCCAGCATTTT. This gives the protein CASSQGTGDQPQHF.

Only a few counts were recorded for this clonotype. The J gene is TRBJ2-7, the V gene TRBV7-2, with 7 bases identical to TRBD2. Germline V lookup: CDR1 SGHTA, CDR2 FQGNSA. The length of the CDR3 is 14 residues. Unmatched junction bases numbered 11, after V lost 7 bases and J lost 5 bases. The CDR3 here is CASNPAGNRNEQYF. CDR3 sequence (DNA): TGTGCCAGCAATCCAGCGGGGAATCGAAACGAGCAGTACTTC.

CDR3 DNA sequence: TGTGCCAGCAGCTTATCGACAGTCCATAAAGAGACCCAGTACTTC. Translating it yields CASSLSTVHKETQYF. The chain is built from TRBV5-5 and TRBJ2-5, with D perhaps matching TRBD1 (5 bases). Trimming took 2 bases from V and 3 from J, leaving 14 bases between them. This CDR3 region has 15 residues. The germline V gene has CDR1 SGHKS and CDR2 YYEKEE (reference sequence).

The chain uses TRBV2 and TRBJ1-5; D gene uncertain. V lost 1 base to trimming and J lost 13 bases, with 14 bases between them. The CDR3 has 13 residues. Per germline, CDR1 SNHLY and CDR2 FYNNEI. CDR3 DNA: TGTGCCAGCAGTGAAGGTCTCTGGGATCGACAGCATTTT. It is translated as CASSEGLWDRQHF.

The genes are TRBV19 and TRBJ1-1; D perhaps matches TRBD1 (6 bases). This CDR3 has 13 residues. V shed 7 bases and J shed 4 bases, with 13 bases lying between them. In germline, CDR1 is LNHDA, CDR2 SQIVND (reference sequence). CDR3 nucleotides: TGTGCCAGTAAGAACAGGGTCGGCACTGAAGCTTTCTTT. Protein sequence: CASKNRVGTEAFF.

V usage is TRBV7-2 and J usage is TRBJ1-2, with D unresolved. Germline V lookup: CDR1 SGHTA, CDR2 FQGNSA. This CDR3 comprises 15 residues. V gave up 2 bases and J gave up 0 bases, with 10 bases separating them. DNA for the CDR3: TGTGCCAGCAGCTTATACCTGACAACTAACTATGGCTACACCTTC. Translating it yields CASSLYLTTNYGYTF. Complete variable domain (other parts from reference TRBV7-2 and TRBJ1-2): GAGVSQSPSNKVTEKGKDVELRCDPISGHTALYWYRQSLGQGLEFLIYFQGNSAPDKSGLPSDRFSAERTGGSVSTLTIQRTQQEDSAVYLCASSLYLTTNYGYTFGSGTRLTVV.

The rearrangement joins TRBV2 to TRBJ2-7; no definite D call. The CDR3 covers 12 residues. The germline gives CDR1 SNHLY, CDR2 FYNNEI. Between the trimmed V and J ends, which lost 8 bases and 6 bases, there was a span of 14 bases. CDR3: CASVDPWSEQYF. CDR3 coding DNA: TGTGCCAGCGTCGACCCCTGGAGCGAGCAGTACTTC. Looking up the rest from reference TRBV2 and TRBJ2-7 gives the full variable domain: EPEVTQTPSHQVTQMGQEVILRCVPISNHLYFYWYRQILGQKVEFLVSFYNNEISEKSEIFDDQFSVERPDGSNFTLKIRSTKLEDSAMYFCASVDPWSEQYFGPGTRLTVT.

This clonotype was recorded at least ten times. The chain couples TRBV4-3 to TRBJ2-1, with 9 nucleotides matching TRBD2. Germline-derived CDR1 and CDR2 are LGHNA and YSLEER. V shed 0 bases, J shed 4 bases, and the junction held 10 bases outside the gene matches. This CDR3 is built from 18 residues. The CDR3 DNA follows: TGCGCCAGCAGCCAAGATCTCAGCGGGAGGCCCCCTTACAATGAGCAGTTCTTC. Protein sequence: CASSQDLSGRPPYNEQFF.